This T cell receptor (beta chain) was captured by sequencing in a study of neurological immune-mediated disorders. Study-wide findings and caveats: The greatest TCR clonal expansion occurred in HTLV-1-associated myelopathy and the least in multiple sclerosis, which fell below healthy controls.

In its sample, this clonotype was seen many times. Its antigen is as yet unknown. The unsorted libraries were made from 2 million PBMCs kept at -80 C. The method for making cDNA was 5'RACE, and it used 10-nucleotide random UMIs. One entry per CDR3 protein results from TCRdb running MiXCR on the 5' RACE reads. The data show some 30,000 distinct CDR3 sequences, about 16% seen once. Trimming removed 0 bases from V and 10 bases from J, with 12 bases in between. Germline lookup yields CDR1 LNHNV and CDR2 YYDKDF (reference sequence). This CDR3 is built from 13 residues. Sequencing was performed on PBMCs. This receptor was taken from a man in his 70s in good health. V gene TRBV15 combines with J gene TRBJ1-1; tentatively, D is TRBD1 (5 bases). The DNA of the CDR3 is TGTGCCACCAGCAGAGAAAGGTTGGGGGGAGCTTTCTTT. Amino acid sequence: CATSRERLGGAFF.